This entry describes one TCR beta chain. Its antigen remains unknown. Assay used: immunoSEQ multiplex PCR; TCRdb lists only in-frame clones, some missing. The table includes 20,000 to 25,000 clones, roughly 80% detected once. This sample was taken from a study of OX40 agonist ivuxolimab in advanced cancers. The overall study: The study treated patients with ivuxolimab, an agonistic anti-OX40 (CD134) antibody. The study's findings and limits: Some patients who did not respond also had low normalized T-cell clonal expansion. Doses of 0.1 to 3.0 mg/kg were accompanied by clonal expansion of CD4+ and CD8+ blood T cells by week 6.

Trimming pared 3 bases from V and 4 bases from J, leaving 12 bases between. The CDR3 sequence is 15 residues long. Germline V gene lookup returns CDR1 MGHRA and CDR2 YSYEKL. Patients were excluded for autoimmune disease history or systemic immunosuppression. The gene calls are TRBV4-1 and TRBJ1-4; D perhaps matches TRBD1 (5 bases). The source material was CD4+ or CD8+ T cells sorted from blood, sampled in a trial of the OX40 agonist ivuxolimab. The clonotype was recovered from an adult with an advanced solid tumor such as melanoma, head and neck, liver or kidney cancer. The CDR3 protein is CASSQPGLDNEKLFF. The CDR3 nucleotides are TGCGCCAGCAGCCAGCCGGGACTAGATAATGAAAAACTGTTTTTT.